Listed here is a single TCR beta chain. Assay: immunoSEQ multiplex PCR; the TCRdb copy retains only in-frame clones and omits some. The table shows a few million clones, with more than 80% occurring only once. V was clipped by 1 base and J by 5 bases, with 8 bases between them. CDR3 length: 13 amino acids. The germline gives CDR1 SNHLY, CDR2 FYNNEI. The data derive from a study of shared clonotypes between healthy human individuals. Overall study: Each donor contributed plates that comprised three CD4 naive, three CD4 memory, two CD8 naive and one CD8 memory.

The rearrangement uses TRBV2 and TRBJ1-1, with D unresolved. What was sequenced was naive CD4+ T cells sorted from blood. Described subset: CD45RA+ positively selected. The sequence came from a young man in good health. Written as DNA, the CDR3 is TGTGCCAGCAGTGAAGGGTGGGGAACTGAAGCTTTCTTT. Protein sequence: CASSEGWGTEAFF.